This is a list of T cell receptor beta chains from one sample in a study of shared clonotypes between healthy human individuals. Repertoires were generated with immunoSEQ multiplex PCR, while TCRdb's copy carries only in-frame clones and drops some. The data show millions of clones, roughly 94% seen once. The sequenced material came from naive CD8+ T cells sorted from blood. The receptors derive from a man in his late teens or twenties in good health. CDR3s include the opening cysteine and the closing phenylalanine or tryptophan. D genes are given only for firm matches. Some rows mark clone size as missing; the rest say once, few, many or name a class of expanded clone.

length | J | V | size | D | DNA | CDR3
16 | TRBJ2-7 | TRBV7-2 | NA | TRBD2 | TGTGCCAGCAGCTCGACTGGACTAGCGGGAACCTACGAGCAGTACTTC | CASSSTGLAGTYEQYF
16 | TRBJ2-7 | TRBV27 | NA | TRBD2 | TGTGCCAGCACGTCCTCGGCGGGAGACGAGTTCTACGAGCAGTACTTC | CASTSSAGDEFYEQYF
13 | TRBJ2-1 | TRBV5-1 | NA | TRBD1 | TGCGCCAGTGTTGGGACAGGAAACAATGAGCAGTTCTTC | CASVGTGNNEQFF
17 | TRBJ2-1 | TRBV28 | NA | TRBD2 | TGTGCCAGCAGTTTTCTAGCGGGTGGCAGCTCCTACAATGAGCAGTTCTTC | CASSFLAGGSSYNEQFF
12 | TRBJ1-2 | TRBV4-2 | NA | NA | TGTGCCAGCAGCCAAGTGGAGGGGGGCTACACCTTC | CASSQVEGGYTF
18 | TRBJ2-2 | TRBV11-2 | NA | TRBD2 | TGTGCCAGCAGCTTTCTCCTTGGGCGGGAGGACGACACCGGGGAGCTGTTTTTT | CASSFLLGREDDTGELFF
15 | TRBJ1-2 | TRBV5-5 | once | NA | TGTGCCAGCAGCCCAGCTTTTGGGGGGGTCTATGGCTACACCTTC | CASSPAFGGVYGYTF
14 | TRBJ1-1 | TRBV2 | NA | NA | TGTGCCAGCAGTGAAGGTCAGAAGGACACTGAAGCTTTCTTT | CASSEGQKDTEAFF
17 | TRBJ1-1 | TRBV28 | once | NA | TGTGCCAGCAGTTTAACACTGTTGAGGTATGGGAACACTGAAGCTTTCTTT | CASSLTLLRYGNTEAFF
13 | TRBJ2-2 | TRBV7-3 | NA | NA | TGTGCCAGCAGCTTAGCGGGAACCGGGGAGCTGTTTTTT | CASSLAGTGELFF
15 | TRBJ1-1 | TRBV10-1 | NA | NA | TGCGCCAGCAGTGAGTCTAAGGGGGTGAACACTGAAGCTTTCTTT | CASSESKGVNTEAFF
12 | TRBJ2-2 | TRBV11-3 | once | NA | TGTGCCAGCAGCCTAGGGTCCGGGGAGCTGTTTTTT | CASSLGSGELFF
15 | TRBJ1-1 | TRBV7-3 | NA | TRBD1 | TGTGCCAGCATACCCAGGACAGGGGATAGAAGTGAAGCTTTCTTT | CASIPRTGDRSEAFF
17 | TRBJ2-3 | TRBV9 | NA | TRBD2 | TGTGCCAGCAGCTCAGGGGGACTAGCGGGCTCCCTAGATACGCAGTATTTT | CASSSGGLAGSLDTQYF
15 | TRBJ2-5 | TRBV30 | once | NA | TGTGCCTCCTCAATGGGGGCTGCACCCTGGGAGACCCAGTACTTC | CASSMGAAPWETQYF
14 | TRBJ2-7 | TRBV27 | NA | NA | TGTGCCAGCATGAGGGCGGTAACCTCCTACGAGCAGTACTTC | CASMRAVTSYEQYF
14 | TRBJ1-6 | TRBV19 | NA | NA | TGTGCCAGTAGTATAAGTGAGCCTAATTCACCCCTCCACTTT | CASSISEPNSPLHF
14 | TRBJ1-4 | TRBV6-6 | NA | TRBD1 | TGTGCCAGCAGTTACACAGGGGTGGCTGAAAAACTGTTTTTT | CASSYTGVAEKLFF
17 | TRBJ2-7 | TRBV11-3 | NA | TRBD2 | TGTGCCAGCAGCACCCGGACTAGCGGGAGTTCGTCCTACGAGCGGTACTTC | CASSTRTSGSSSYERYF
16 | TRBJ2-1 | TRBV13 | NA | TRBD2 | TGTGCCAGCAGTCTTCTTAGGACTAGCGGGATCAATGAGCAGTTCTTC | CASSLLRTSGINEQFF
19 | TRBJ2-7 | TRBV4-3 | once | TRBD2 | TGCGCCAGCAGCCAAGATTACGGCCCCCAGCGGGAGGACTCCTACGAGCAGTACTTC | CASSQDYGPQREDSYEQYF
19 | TRBJ1-4 | TRBV4-1 | NA | TRBD1 | TGCGCCAGCAGCCAAGGCCCGGGACAGACCCTTGCAACTAATGAAAAACTGTTTTTT | CASSQGPGQTLATNEKLFF
16 | TRBJ1-3 | TRBV19 | once | NA | TGTGCCAGTAGTATAAGTGGACAGAGCTCTGGAAACACCATATATTTT | CASSISGQSSGNTIYF
11 | TRBJ2-7 | TRBV20-1 | NA | NA | TGCAGTGCTAGCAACAGCTACGAGCAGTACTTC | CSASNSYEQYF
14 | TRBJ1-5 | TRBV29-1 | NA | NA | TGCAGCGTTCAGGAGGGCAGTAGCAATCAGCCCCAGCATTTT | CSVQEGSSNQPQHF
15 | TRBJ2-7 | TRBV4-3 | NA | NA | TGCGCCAGCAGCCAGGGGTTTGGCTACCCCTACGAGCAGTACTTC | CASSQGFGYPYEQYF
15 | TRBJ1-5 | TRBV7-5 | NA | NA | TGTGCCAGAAGTATCCACCGACAGGGGGCTCAGCCCCAGCATTTT | CARSIHRQGAQPQHF
13 | TRBJ2-1 | TRBV30 | NA | TRBD2 | TGTGCCTGGAAAGCGGGGGGCCTCAATGAGCAGTTCTTC | CAWKAGGLNEQFF
15 | TRBJ1-5 | TRBV7-6 | few | NA | TGTGCCAGCAGCTGCGACCGAGATAGCAATCAGCCCCAGCATTTT | CASSCDRDSNQPQHF
17 | TRBJ2-2 | TRBV15 | NA | TRBD2 | TGTGCCACCAGCAGAGATGGGGGACTAGCGCACACCGGGGAGCTGTTTTTT | CATSRDGGLAHTGELFF
18 | TRBJ2-7 | TRBV4-3 | NA | NA | TGCGCCAGCAGCCAAGAAATAATCGGGGAGGGGGTGATCGACGAGCAGTACTTC | CASSQEIIGEGVIDEQYF
15 | TRBJ2-2 | TRBV6-1 | NA | NA | TGTGCCAGCAGTGGAGGATATAGCGTCAACGGGGAGCTGTTTTTT | CASSGGYSVNGELFF
16 | TRBJ2-7 | TRBV4-3 | NA | TRBD1 | TGCGCCAGCAGCCAAGATCCGGGACAGGGTGGCTACGAGCAGTACTTC | CASSQDPGQGGYEQYF
15 | TRBJ1-2 | TRBV4-1 | once | NA | TGCGCCACCAGATACCAACTTCAGGGTAACTATGGCTACACCTTC | CATRYQLQGNYGYTF
12 | TRBJ1-2 | TRBV19 | NA | NA | TGTGCCAGTATGGCTGTGGGCTATGGCTACACCTTC | CASMAVGYGYTF
13 | TRBJ2-2 | TRBV6-5 | NA | TRBD2 | TGTGCCAGCAGCTCACTAGCGACCGGGGAGCTGTTTTTT | CASSSLATGELFF
16 | TRBJ2-7 | TRBV5-6 | NA | NA | TGTGCCAGCAGCTTGGCCCTCAGTCAGGGTTTCTACGAGCAGTACTTC | CASSLALSQGFYEQYF
15 | TRBJ2-2 | TRBV6-5 | NA | TRBD1 | TGTGCCAGCAGCCCGGGACAGGGGGAGACCGGGGAGCTGTTTTTT | CASSPGQGETGELFF
14 | TRBJ2-1 | TRBV6-6 | NA | NA | TGTGCCAGCAGATTAGAGTTTGACTACAATGAGCAGTTCTTC | CASRLEFDYNEQFF
14 | TRBJ2-3 | TRBV9 | NA | TRBD1 | TGTGCCAGCAGCGAAGGACAGGGCACAGATACGCAGTATTTT | CASSEGQGTDTQYF
16 | TRBJ1-2 | TRBV4-1 | once | NA | TGCGCCAGCAGCCAAGATAGCACGGGGAGCTGGTATGGCTACACCTTC | CASSQDSTGSWYGYTF
16 | TRBJ2-2 | TRBV7-9 | NA | TRBD1 | TGTGCCAGCAGCTTTCCGACAGGGACGAACACCGGGGAGCTGTTTTTT | CASSFPTGTNTGELFF
13 | TRBJ2-3 | TRBV7-9 | NA | NA | TGTGCCAGCAGCTTATCCAACGGAGATACGCAGTATTTT | CASSLSNGDTQYF
16 | TRBJ2-1 | TRBV9 | NA | TRBD2 | TGTGCCAGCAGCGGGACTAGCGGGAGGGTATACAATGAGCAGTTCTTC | CASSGTSGRVYNEQFF
14 | TRBJ2-3 | TRBV9 | NA | NA | TGTGCCAGCAGCCCCAGCGGTCGCACAGATACGCAGTATTTT | CASSPSGRTDTQYF
12 | TRBJ2-7 | TRBV7-8 | NA | NA | TGTGCCAGCAGCTCGACCGGCTACGAGCAGTACTTC | CASSSTGYEQYF
15 | TRBJ1-4 | TRBV6-1 | NA | NA | TGTGCCAGCACTCCTACGCGTACAACTAATGAAAAACTGTTTTTT | CASTPTRTTNEKLFF
15 | TRBJ1-1 | TRBV7-9 | NA | TRBD1 | TGTGCCAGCAGCTGGGACAGTTTGCTGAACACTGAAGCTTTCTTT | CASSWDSLLNTEAFF
14 | TRBJ1-2 | TRBV6-5 | NA | NA | TGTGCCAGCAGTCTGGGACAAGGGGTCTATGGCTACACCTTC | CASSLGQGVYGYTF
15 | TRBJ2-7 | TRBV7-8 | NA | TRBD1 | TGTGCCAGCAGCGCGAGTTGGGGACAGTCCTACGAGCAGTACTTC | CASSASWGQSYEQYF
15 | TRBJ1-2 | TRBV6-1 | NA | NA | TGTGCCAGCAGTGAACCCCCTGTAGGGGGCTATGGCTACACCTTC | CASSEPPVGGYGYTF
16 | TRBJ2-3 | TRBV29-1 | NA | NA | TGCAGCGTTGAGTACGAAACCTCGGCAGGAAGGAGGGGGCAGTATTTT | CSVEYETSAGRRGQYF
17 | TRBJ2-2 | TRBV2 | NA | NA | TGTGCCAGCGCAAAACTAGGGGGACGCGGAAGCACCGGGGAGCTGTTTTTT | CASAKLGGRGSTGELFF